This TCR beta chain was documented in a study of blood T cell repertoires in COVID-19. Study context: The United States, Italy and Spain supplied acute and convalescent COVID-19 samples.

The CDR3 extends over 17 amino acids. Trimming took 4 bases from V and 2 from J; bases not matched to a gene: 9. Germline CDR1 is SGHVS and CDR2 is FNYEAQ. Authors' analysis steps: Researchers report that nucleated cell counts were estimated from reference gene primer amplification. The data were produced by immunoSEQ multiplex PCR, yet TCRdb's version contains in-frame clones alone and is incomplete. The V and J calls and the clone size are those of that table, but D and trimming were determined from the DNA. The repertoire holds 210,000 or so clones, around nine tenths seen once, with 3% to 4% in the top ten.

The material sequenced was PBMCs or T cells enriched from blood (not recorded which). The chain is built from TRBV7-6 and TRBJ2-3; 10 nucleotides match TRBD2. The origin of this receptor is a woman aged 30 to 39 who had been exposed to COVID-19. The CDR3 is CASSSRTSGTFTDTQYF. The CDR3 DNA follows: TGTGCCAGCAGCTCCCGAACTAGCGGGACCTTCACAGATACGCAGTATTTT.